A single T cell receptor beta chain is shown here with its context. V shed 0 bases, J shed 12 bases, and the junction held 11 bases outside the gene matches. Germline CDR1 and CDR2: LGHNA and YSLEER. The CDR3 spans 15 residues. The data are from a study of blood T cells in healthy people across ages. Alongside a J-beta primer mix, a sample-barcoded 5' primer served in a second PCR lasting about 7 to 12 cycles. Every sample gave at least 2.5 million paired-end reads containing CDR3. TCRdb processed the 5' RACE reads anew with MiXCR; each CDR3 protein has one entry. The sample holds some 320,000 distinct CDR3 sequences; less than 30% are singletons and the top ten take over 25%.

This receptor was identified in a woman aged 65 to 85 in good health. What was sequenced was blood. The chain recombines TRBV4-3 with TRBJ2-1; TRBD2 matches at 7 bases. The CDR3 DNA is TGCGCCAGCAGCCAAGATTGGCTAGCGGCACCAGGGCAGTTCTTC. Translated, it gives CASSQDWLAAPGQFF.